The clone carrying this T cell receptor (beta chain) has a handful of counts. No antigen is known for it. The data were obtained in a study of beta chain features in type 1 diabetes. The overall study: Age, gender and cell yields were alike across patients and healthy donors. Sorted cells, approximately 100,000,000 in number, were examined across all samples. Study-wide results and caveats: Significant though moderate, a shortening of TCRB CDR3s appeared in all four CD4+ subsets of Type 1 diabetes patients.

The CDR3 has 14 residues. Germline loops: CDR1 SGHRS, CDR2 YFSETQ. Trimming took 4 bases from V and 0 from J, leaving 9 bases between them. As every portion of the isolated RNA was reverse transcribed, the sequencing read expressed TCRB transcripts. Average reads for naive, central memory and regulatory T cell samples were about 3.57 million. Here immunoSEQ multiplex PCR was the method, and the copy in TCRdb shows in-frame clones only, minus some. The sample holds about 240,000 clones, approximately 15% seen once. Cells sorted by CD45RO/CCR7/CD25/CD127/CD95/CD27 comprised CD4+ naive, central memory, regulatory and stem cell-like memory cells.

The receptor was isolated from a man in his thirties or forties with type 1 diabetes. Specimen: naive CD4+ T cells from blood. The chain has TRBV5-1 and TRBJ2-3; a weak D match, TRBD2 (5 bases). This CDR3 reads CASSEGFSTDTQYF. The CDR3 DNA is TGCGCCAGCAGCGAGGGTTTTAGCACAGATACGCAGTATTTT.